Shown below are 18 T cell receptor beta chains from a single sample sequenced in a study of cytomegalovirus exposure and HLA in healthy donors (dated by TCRdb to 2016 to 2017). Receptor amplification or capture employed the immunoSEQ multiplex PCR assay. A mixture of 60 forward primers for TCR Vbeta segments and 13 reverse primers for TCR Jbeta segments was used in the multiplex PCR. The table comes from immuneACCESS by way of TCRdb, which keeps in-frame sequences with V and J called. Part of the clones is missing from these tables; in studies checked, under half for an unresolved V gene and the rest for unknown reasons. Present in this sample are 200,000 to 250,000 clones, about 72% of which were seen just once. The ten largest clones take up 3% to 4.5% of the sample. What was sequenced was PBMCs. All receptors come from a male donor in good health and CMV-seronegative.

This clone was seen only once. This sequence joins TRBV6-5 and TRBJ2-5; D uncertain. The J call may be incorrect, as the DNA end agrees better with TRBJ2-7. This CDR3 is 13 amino acids long. Germline CDR1 reads MNHEY; CDR2 reads SVGAGI. The DNA for the CDR3 is TGTGCCAGCAGTTCCCCTCCTTACTACGAGCAGTACTTC. As protein: CASSSPPYYEQYF.

The genes are TRBV7-2 and TRBJ2-5; D is ambiguous. The V and J ends lost 1 base and 4 bases respectively, with 7 bases between them. CDR1 is SGHTA and CDR2 is FQGNSA in the germline V gene. The CDR3 extends over 13 amino acids. The CDR3 loop reads CASSLGYSETQYF. The CDR3 nucleotides read TGTGCCAGCAGCTTAGGCTATTCAGAGACCCAGTACTTC.

This sequence joins TRBV6-4 and TRBJ2-7; 8 bases agree with TRBD1. The CDR3 has 13 residues. Germline V gene sequence: CDR1 MRHNA, CDR2 SNTAGT. J was trimmed by 4 bases and V by 4 bases; bases with no gene match: 3. CDR3 DNA: TGTGCCAGCAGTGCCAACAGGGGGTACGAGCAGTACTTC. Its protein is CASSANRGYEQYF.

This sequence joins TRBV29-1 and TRBJ2-1; 8 positions agree with TRBD1. Germline CDR1 is SQVTM and CDR2 is ANQGSEA. The ends lost 6 bases at V and 8 bases at J; junction bases unmatched: 6. There are 12 residues in the CDR3. DNA for the CDR3: TGCAGCGTCCGGACAGGGCTCGATGAGCAGTTCTTC. Translating gives CSVRTGLDEQFF.

In this sample, this clone turned up once. The chain uses TRBV7-6 and TRBJ2-1; TRBD1 might be the D (6 bases). The CDR3 runs to 15 residues. V lost 5 bases, J lost 2 bases, and 13 bases lay in between. Per germline, CDR1 SGHVS and CDR2 FNYEAQ. In nucleotides, the CDR3 is TGTGCCAGCAGCCCCGATGGGGGCGCCTACAATGAGCAGTTCTTC. Protein: CASSPDGGAYNEQFF.

This clone was recorded once. The CDR3 sequence: CASSQPRTGTPPTQYF. The CDR3 DNA is TGTGCCAGCAGCCAACCCCGAACCGGGACACCACCCACCCAGTACTTC. The chain uses TRBV11-1 and TRBJ2-5, with D possibly TRBD1 on 6 matching bases. The germline CDR1 and CDR2 sequences are SGHAT and FQDESV (reference sequence). The CDR3 has 16 amino acids. Trimming cost V 5 bases and J 8 bases, with 24 bases left between them.

The genes are TRBV28 and TRBJ2-7; 10 bases fit TRBD1. Trimming took 6 bases from V and 0 from J; bases not matched to a gene: 2. This CDR3 has 14 residues. Germline values: CDR1 MDHEN, CDR2 SYDVKM. CDR3 DNA sequence: TGTGCCAGCAGCCGGACAGGGGGCTCCTACGAGCAGTACTTC. This encodes CASSRTGGSYEQYF.

The rearrangement links TRBV6-5 to TRBJ2-2, with 9 bases fitting TRBD2. V shed 5 bases, J shed 6 bases, and the junction held 7 bases outside the gene matches. Germline V lookup: CDR1 MNHEY, CDR2 SVGAGI. This CDR3 contains 15 residues. The CDR3 nucleotides read TGTGCCAGCAGTCTAAGACTAGCGGAGGCCGGGGAGCTGTTTTTT. The encoded protein is CASSLRLAEAGELFF.

The rearrangement uses TRBV14 and TRBJ2-7; D gene unclear. Trimming took 3 bases from V and 6 from J, leaving 9 bases between them. The germline V gene has CDR1 SGHDN and CDR2 FVKESK. This CDR3 has 12 residues. The CDR3 DNA reads as TGTGCCAGCAGCCACATAGCTCCCGAGCAGTACTTC. This codes for CASSHIAPEQYF.

The CDR3 DNA reads as TGCGCCAGCAGCCAAATAGGCAACTACGAGCAGTACTTC. Translation: CASSQIGNYEQYF. The chain joins TRBV4-1 to TRBJ2-5; D gene unclear. The DNA end favors TRBJ2-7, so the J call may be wrong. CDR3 length: 13 amino acids. Germline loops: CDR1 MGHRA, CDR2 YSYEKL.

The chain has TRBV27 and TRBJ2-1; D not certain. The germline CDR1 and CDR2 sequences are MNHEY and SMNVEV (reference sequence). This CDR3 contains 13 residues. The CDR3 DNA follows: TGTGCAACTTCTTTATCCTACTACAATGAGCAGTTCTTC. It codes for CATSLSYYNEQFF.

This chain connects TRBV5-1 to TRBJ2-5; the match to TRBD1 covers 8 bases. This CDR3 contains 13 residues. Germline-derived CDR1 and CDR2 are SGHRS and YFSETQ. Trimming took 5 bases from V and 5 from J; bases not matched to a gene: 5. CDR3 bases: TGCGCCAGCAGTGGACAGGGTGCGGAGACCCAGTACTTC. Amino acids: CASSGQGAETQYF.

The chain employs TRBV28 and TRBJ2-3; D is unclear. Germline CDR1 is MDHEN and CDR2 is SYDVKM. Trimming removed 4 bases at V and 3 bases at J, with 14 bases between. CDR3 length: 15 residues. The CDR3 protein is CASSSPTRTTDTQYF. The CDR3 DNA sequence: TGTGCCAGCAGTTCTCCGACACGCACAACAGATACGCAGTATTTT. The full variable domain, completed using reference TRBV28 and TRBJ2-3, is DVKVTQSSRYLVKRTGEKVFLECVQDMDHENMFWYRQDPGLGLRLIYFSYDVKMKEKGDIPEGYSVSREKKERFSLILESASTNQTSMYLCASSSPTRTTDTQYFGPGTRLTVL.

The chain links TRBV5-1 to TRBJ2-5; D call uncertain. The J call is uncertain, as TRBJ2-7 better fits the DNA end. The CDR3 loop spans 15 amino acids. CDR1 is SGHRS, CDR2 YFSETQ, per germline. CDR3 in amino acids: CASSLRNSGSYEQYF. Here the CDR3 DNA reads TGCGCCAGCAGCTTGCGAAACAGTGGATCCTACGAGCAGTACTTC.

This clone has more than one count but fewer than ten. This chain links TRBV19 with TRBJ1-5, with D possibly being TRBD1 (5 bases). Germline V gene sequence: CDR1 LNHDA, CDR2 SQIVND (reference sequence). V was shortened by 3 bases and J by 1 base, with 10 bases between the two germline ends. CDR3 length: 15 residues. CDR3 sequence reads: CASSISGGSNQPQHF. CDR3 bases: TGTGCCAGTAGTATTTCGGGGGGGAGCAATCAGCCCCAGCATTTT.

This chain links TRBV10-2 with TRBJ1-2, with D unresolved. V was clipped by 3 bases and J by 2 bases, with 13 bases between them. The CDR3 is 15 amino acids. CDR1 and CDR2 from the germline V gene are WSHSY and SAAADI. CDR3 region: CASSDPGGVNYGYTF. CDR3 DNA: TGCGCCAGCAGTGACCCGGGAGGAGTAAACTATGGCTACACCTTC.

The rearrangement links TRBV6-1 to TRBJ1-2; D gene uncertain. CDR1 MNHNS and CDR2 SASEGT come from the germline V gene. Trimming took off 6 bases at V and 4 bases at J, with 9 bases between the two ends. The CDR3 spans 12 residues. The CDR3 region has the DNA TGTGCCAGCAGGCCGGACTTCTATGGCTACACCTTC. Its protein is CASRPDFYGYTF.

J is TRBJ2-2 and V is TRBV6-4; no clear D. Germline values: CDR1 MRHNA, CDR2 SNTAGT. The V and J ends lost 2 bases and 6 bases respectively, with 7 bases between them. There are 13 residues in the CDR3. CDR3 sequence reads: CASSDRLAGELFF. CDR3 nucleotide sequence: TGTGCCAGCAGTGACCGACTCGCCGGGGAGCTGTTTTTT.